Listed here are 27 T cell receptor beta chains from one sample, sequenced in a study of T cell changes during pregnancy in multiple sclerosis. Produced via immunoSEQ multiplex PCR; TCRdb's table is partial and in-frame only. This table holds 60,000 or so clones, 80% to 90% found once. The sequencing here drew on peripheral blood, taken in the first trimester of pregnancy. These receptors were collected from a female donor with multiple sclerosis, enrolled in a pregnancy study.

This chain joins TRBV4-2 and TRBJ2-7; D may be TRBD2 (6 bases). Trimming stripped 0 bases from V and 3 bases from J, with 9 bases between. The CDR3 consists of 14 residues. Germline CDR1 LGHNA, CDR2 YNFKEQ. CDR3 amino acids: CASSQDKTSYEQYF. CDR3 bases: TGTGCCAGCAGCCAAGATAAGACTAGCTACGAGCAGTACTTC.

V is TRBV7-9 and J is TRBJ2-5, with 12 bases aligning to TRBD2. The CDR3 has 15 amino acids. Germline trimming cut 1 base from V and 4 bases from J; bases unmatched to any gene: 1. Germline-derived CDR1 and CDR2 are SEHNR and FQNEAQ (reference sequence). Written as DNA, the CDR3 is TGTGCCAGCAGCTTAGTACTAGCGGGAGGAGAGACCCAGTACTTC. It yields the protein CASSLVLAGGETQYF.

J is TRBJ2-1 and V is TRBV29-1, with D uncertain. The length of the CDR3 is 10 residues. Germline V gene data show CDR1 as SQVTM and CDR2 as ANQGSEA. The V and J ends lost 5 bases and 6 bases respectively, with 5 bases between them. The CDR3 DNA sequence: TGCAGCGTTACTGGCAATGAGCAGTTCTTC. Its protein product is CSVTGNEQFF.

This clone was counted a single time. The rearrangement joins TRBV9 to TRBJ2-3, with 13 bases lining up with TRBD2. The germline CDR1 and CDR2 sequences are SGDLS and YYNGEE. J gave up 4 bases and V 3 bases, and 5 bases lay outside the gene matches. CDR3 size: 16 residues. DNA for the CDR3: TGTGCCAGCAGCGACACTAGCGGGGGGGGTGCAGATACGCAGTATTTT. Translation: CASSDTSGGGADTQYF.

The rearrangement links TRBV25-1 to TRBJ1-2, with D unclear. The CDR3 sequence is 13 residues long. V lost 3 bases, J lost 4 bases, and 9 bases lay in between. Germline CDR1 and CDR2: MGHDK and SYGVNS. The DNA for the CDR3 is TGTGCCAGCAGTGATCCCGCAGGCTATGGCTACACCTTC. It is translated as CASSDPAGYGYTF.

This clone was picked up a small number of times. This chain uses TRBV27 with TRBJ2-7, with 7 bases lining up with TRBD1. The CDR3 sequence is 14 residues long. Trimming removed 8 bases from V and 2 bases from J; junction bases left unmatched: 9. The V gene's germline CDR1 is MNHEY and CDR2 SMNVEV (reference sequence). The CDR3 is CASSAGQVTYEQYF. In DNA form, the CDR3 reads TGTGCCAGCTCTGCCGGACAGGTAACCTACGAGCAGTACTTC.

The chain couples TRBV5-4 to TRBJ1-1, with D perhaps matching TRBD1 (6 bases). The CDR3 runs 16 residues. Germline CDR1 reads SGHNT; CDR2 reads YYREEE (reference sequence). With 4 bases removed from V and 0 bases from J, the gap between germline ends came to 16 bases. Written as DNA, the CDR3 is TGTGCCAGCAGCCTGGGGGCGGGGGCCATGAACACTGAAGCTTTCTTT. It translates to CASSLGAGAMNTEAFF.

V is TRBV5-1 and J is TRBJ2-2; D possibly corresponds to TRBD1 (6 bases). CDR1 is SGHRS, CDR2 YFSETQ, per germline. V lost 2 bases and J lost 0, with 11 bases in between. This CDR3 is built from 16 residues. The CDR3 DNA sequence: TGCGCCAGCAGCTTCGACAGGACCACGAACACCGGGGAGCTGTTTTTT. Its translation is CASSFDRTTNTGELFF.

CDR3 bases: TGTGCCAGCACCGGACTCAAAGCTGATGGCTACACCTTC. It specifies CASTGLKADGYTF. The chain employs TRBV6-1 and TRBJ1-2; D not certain. The CDR3 sequence is 13 residues long. Germline V CDR1 and CDR2: MNHNS, SASEGT. Trimming cost V 7 bases and J 6 bases, with 15 bases left between them.

This clone was observed once. The chain uses TRBV30 and TRBJ2-7, with 15 bases lining up with TRBD2. J gave up 11 bases and V 1 base, and 6 bases lay outside the gene matches. The CDR3 extends over 14 amino acids. CDR1 and CDR2 (germline): GTSNPN, SVGIG (reference sequence). CDR3 in DNA: TGTGCCTGGAGTGCCGGGACTAGCGGGGGGTGGAAGTACTTC. Protein sequence: CAWSAGTSGGWKYF.

The chain combines TRBV6-5 with TRBJ2-2; 8 bases match TRBD2. CDR3 length: 15 residues. Trimming cost V 9 bases and J 5 bases; bases outside gene matches: 11. Germline CDR1 is MNHEY and CDR2 is SVGAGI. Here the CDR3 DNA reads TGTGCCAGTACGAATAGCGGGAAAGGGACCGGGGAGCTGTTTTTT. It translates to CASTNSGKGTGELFF.

The chain recombines TRBV28 with TRBJ1-1; D is possibly TRBD1 (5 bases). Deletions cut 2 bases from V and 1 base from J, with 17 bases between. This CDR3 is 17 amino acids long. From germline, CDR1 is MDHEN and CDR2 SYDVKM. This CDR3 is CASSLAPGTLPNTEAFF. The CDR3, as DNA: TGTGCCAGCAGTTTAGCACCCGGGACTTTGCCGAACACTGAAGCTTTCTTT.

This chain uses TRBV7-2 with TRBJ2-7; D perhaps matches TRBD2 (6 bases). The CDR3 has 13 amino acids. V was cut by 5 bases and J by 8 bases, with 16 bases left in between. Germline V lookup: CDR1 SGHTA, CDR2 FQGNSA. As DNA, the CDR3 is TGTGCCAGCAGCCCAAGACTAGGTGGTAAGCAGTACTTC. It encodes CASSPRLGGKQYF.

The genes are TRBV10-3 and TRBJ2-3; TRBD2 agrees at 8 bases. Germline CDR1 reads ENHRY; CDR2 reads SYGVKD. The V and J ends lost 7 bases and 1 base, in that order; junction bases with no gene match: 7. This CDR3 region has 15 residues. DNA of the CDR3: TGTGCCATCAACCATAGCGGGACCCGCACAGATACGCAGTATTTT. This encodes CAINHSGTRTDTQYF.

This clone appeared a single time. The chain carries TRBV30 and TRBJ2-1; 8 bases line up with TRBD2. The germline CDR1 and CDR2 sequences are GTSNPN and SVGIG (reference sequence). The V gene end was trimmed by 5 bases and the J gene end by 0 bases; junction bases not matched to a gene: 6. The CDR3 is made up of 15 amino acids. CDR3 residues: CAWDHGTSSYNEQFF. In DNA, the CDR3 is TGTGCCTGGGATCACGGGACTAGCTCCTACAATGAGCAGTTCTTC.

The chain combines TRBV6-6 with TRBJ2-2, with TRBD2 identical over 11 bases. The CDR3 is made up of 15 amino acids. Germline V gene lookup returns CDR1 MNHNY and CDR2 SVGAGI (reference sequence). V lost 6 bases, J lost 4 bases, and 4 bases stayed unmatched. The CDR3 reads CASRTGTSGTGELFF. CDR3 DNA: TGTGCCAGCAGGACCGGGACTAGCGGCACCGGGGAGCTGTTTTTT.

This chain links TRBV5-6 with TRBJ1-1; 7 positions agree with TRBD1. This CDR3 has 14 residues. Trimming removed 4 bases from V and 1 base from J; junction bases left unmatched: 4. From germline, CDR1 is SGHDT and CDR2 YYEEEE. CDR3 DNA: TGTGCCAGCAGCCCGGGACAGTCGAACACTGAAGCTTTCTTT. Protein: CASSPGQSNTEAFF.

This clone turned up a few times. CDR3 protein: CASSQAAHRNYGYTF. In nucleotides, the CDR3 is TGCGCCAGCAGCCAAGCGGCTCACAGAAACTATGGCTACACCTTC. The chain combines TRBV4-1 with TRBJ1-2; D unclear. Trimming pared 1 base from V and 2 bases from J, leaving 11 bases between. CDR1 is MGHRA, CDR2 YSYEKL, per germline. The CDR3 extends over 15 amino acids.

The CDR3 sequence: CASSPPGLAWEQYF. The CDR3 region has the DNA TGCGCCAGCAGCCCGCCGGGACTAGCGTGGGAGCAGTACTTC. This chain connects TRBV5-1 to TRBJ2-7; TRBD2 matches 10 bases. The germline CDR1 and CDR2 sequences are SGHRS and YFSETQ. J lost 7 bases, V lost 4 bases, and 8 bases had no gene match. The CDR3 has 14 amino acids.

V and J are TRBV7-3 and TRBJ1-3; 9 nucleotides agree with TRBD1. V was pared by 4 bases and J by 7 bases, with 8 bases of the junction left unmatched. Germline loops: CDR1 SGHTA, CDR2 FQGTGA. The CDR3 is 15 amino acids. The CDR3 nucleotides are TGTGCCAGCAGCTACGGACAGGGGCTAGGGAACACCATATATTTT. It translates to CASSYGQGLGNTIYF.

The chain links TRBV6-5 to TRBJ2-3; perhaps TRBD2 as D (6 bases). This CDR3 region has 14 residues. Trimming removed 2 bases at V and 8 bases at J, with 14 bases between. Germline loops: CDR1 MNHEY, CDR2 SVGAGI. The CDR3 protein is CASSYAGPMGTQYF. CDR3 nucleotides: TGTGCCAGCAGTTACGCGGGGCCGATGGGTACGCAGTATTTT.

Only one count was recorded for this clone. J is TRBJ1-2 and V is TRBV4-2; 8 bases map to TRBD1. V shed 0 bases, J shed 2 bases, and the junction held 2 bases outside the gene matches. From germline, CDR1 is LGHNA and CDR2 YNFKEQ. The CDR3 consists of 15 residues. This CDR3 reads CASSQEDRANYGYTF. The CDR3 nucleotides read TGTGCCAGCAGCCAAGAGGACAGGGCAAACTATGGCTACACCTTC.

The V call is TRBV6-6, the J call TRBJ2-7; 7 positions match TRBD1. V gave up 6 bases and J gave up 2 bases; unmatched junction bases: 4. This CDR3 contains 13 residues. Per the germline V gene, CDR1 is MNHNY and CDR2 is SVGAGI (reference sequence). As DNA, the CDR3 is TGTGCCAGCAGAGGGACAGAAGCCTACGAGCAGTACTTC. Protein sequence: CASRGTEAYEQYF.

The genes are TRBV7-3 and TRBJ2-1, with 8 bases identical to TRBD2. V dropped 4 bases and J dropped 7; count of bases not matched to a gene: 3. The CDR3 covers 13 residues. The germline V gene has CDR1 SGHTA and CDR2 FQGTGA. CDR3 residues: CASSSGGGNEQFF. Here the CDR3 DNA reads TGTGCCAGCAGCTCCGGGGGGGGAAATGAGCAGTTCTTC.

In its sample, this clone was seen once. The chain couples TRBV10-3 to TRBJ2-4; TRBD2 matches at 7 bases. CDR1 is ENHRY and CDR2 is SYGVKD in the germline V gene. With V trimmed by 2 bases and J by 8 bases, 0 bases remained unmatched. The CDR3 contains 12 residues. The DNA for the CDR3 is TGTGCCATCAGTGAGCGGGAGGACATTCAGTACTTC. Residues: CAISEREDIQYF.

The chain couples TRBV19 to TRBJ1-5; D call uncertain. The CDR3 runs to 15 residues. Germline V gives CDR1 LNHDA, CDR2 SQIVND (reference sequence). V lost 3 bases, J lost 1 base, and 10 bases lay in between. The CDR3 here is CASSIEGWSNQPQHF. The CDR3 nucleotides are TGTGCCAGTAGTATTGAGGGCTGGAGCAATCAGCCCCAGCATTTT.

The rearrangement joins TRBV6-5 to TRBJ1-5, with TRBD1 identical over 9 bases. The trim removed 7 bases at V and 4 bases at J, leaving 5 bases unmatched. CDR1 is MNHEY and CDR2 is SVGAGI in the germline V gene. The CDR3 is made up of 14 amino acids. CDR3 nucleotide sequence: TGTGCCAGCACCAACGGACAGGGGAATCAGCCCCAGCATTTT. As protein: CASTNGQGNQPQHF.